This T cell receptor beta chain emerged from a study of OX40 agonist ivuxolimab in advanced cancers. Study as a whole: Every 2 weeks, ivuxolimab was infused into the patients intravenously at between 0.01 and 10 mg/kg. Study results and limitations: By week 6 at 0.1 to 3.0 mg/kg, blood CD4+ and CD8+ T cells had expanded clonally. Compared with others, partial responders at 0.1-3.0 mg/kg displayed clonal expansion among the lowest. No determination was made of the antigen specificity of the expanded peripheral T cells.

Assay: immunoSEQ multiplex PCR; the TCRdb copy retains only in-frame clones and omits some. The table has approximately 20,000 clones, around 88% seen once. This clone was counted once. Antigen unknown. Between the trimmed V and J ends, which lost 6 bases and 0 bases, there was a span of 15 bases. The CDR3 totals 15 residues. CDR1 is SEHNR, CDR2 FQNEAQ, per germline (reference sequence). Sequences were derived from CD4+ or CD8+ T cells sorted from blood, sampled in a trial of the OX40 agonist ivuxolimab. This clonotype originated in an adult with an advanced solid tumor such as melanoma, head and neck, liver or kidney cancer. The V and J genes are TRBV7-9 and TRBJ2-7; D possibly corresponds to TRBD2 (7 bases). The CDR3 nucleotides read TGTGCCAGCAGATTGCGAGGGGGGGGCTCCTACGAGCAGTACTTC. This sequence encodes CASRLRGGGSYEQYF.